What follows are 16 T cell receptor beta chains derived from one specimen sequenced in a study of T cells in Graves' hyperthyroidism and ophthalmopathy. RNA transcripts gave rise to amplified TCR beta CDR3 regions. TCR CDR3 underwent first-round RT-PCR with the HTBI primer set. TCRdb ran MiXCR on the multiplex PCR reads and lists one entry per CDR3 protein. The table lists 450,000 to 500,000 distinct CDR3 sequences, roughly 22% of them singletons, with around 50% in the top ten. Sequencing was carried out using blood. The receptors derive from a woman in her seventies with Graves' ophthalmopathy.

The chain joins TRBV12-3 or TRBV12-4 to TRBJ2-3; tentative D call: TRBD2 (7 bases). The CDR3 runs 16 residues. Trimming cost V 8 bases and J 2 bases, with 20 bases left between them. The chain's CDR3 is CASGIGGAVTTDTQYF. The CDR3 DNA reads TGTGCCAGCGGAATAGGGGGGGCGGTTACCACAGATACGCAGTATTTT.

As to this clonotype: Relative to the germline gene, one junction end is altered; a read error may explain this. The gene calls are TRBV6-9 and TRBJ2-2; no reliable D call. Per the germline V gene, CDR1 is MNHGY and CDR2 is SVAAGI. The CDR3 runs to 14 residues. The CDR3 DNA follows: TGTGCCAACAGTTACGGGTCGAACACCGGGGAGCTGTTTTTT. Amino acids: CANSYGSNTGELFF.

Only a few counts were recorded for this clonotype. This chain links TRBV7-2 with TRBJ2-2; D is perhaps TRBD1 (5 bases). Trimming shortened V by 7 bases and J by 7 bases, and 19 bases separated the two germline ends. The germline CDR1 and CDR2 sequences are SGHTA and FQGNSA. The CDR3 runs 15 residues. The CDR3 spells CASNLFGQGRGELFF. The CDR3 nucleotides read TGTGCCAGCAACCTCTTTGGGCAGGGCCGCGGGGAGCTGTTTTTT.

Only a few counts were recorded for this clonotype. This rearrangement joins TRBV30 to TRBJ2-3, with 12 nucleotides matching TRBD2. Germline V gene sequence: CDR1 GTSNPN, CDR2 SVGIG (reference sequence). The CDR3 is 15 residues long. V trimming: 4 bases; J trimming: 3 bases; junction bases outside the gene matches: 5. The CDR3 loop reads CAWTPTSGRTDTQYF. The CDR3 DNA reads TGTGCCTGGACACCTACTAGCGGGAGGACAGATACGCAGTATTTT.

The chain carries TRBV4-1 and TRBJ2-3; 11 bases are a match to TRBD2. Unmatched junction bases numbered 8, after V lost 0 bases and J lost 0 bases. In germline, CDR1 is MGHRA, CDR2 YSYEKL. The CDR3 spans 19 residues. The CDR3, as DNA: TGCGCCAGCAGCCAAGATCGTTTTACTAGCGGGAGAAGCACAGATACGCAGTATTTT. Translation: CASSQDRFTSGRSTDTQYF.

This clonotype was found many times. The chain links TRBV12-3 or TRBV12-4 to TRBJ2-1, with TRBD2 as a possible D gene (5 bases). The CDR3 has 17 amino acids. Trimming took off 4 bases at V and 0 bases at J, with 16 bases between the two ends. In DNA form, the CDR3 reads TGTGCCAGCAGTTCGAGCGGAAAGGGCAGCTCCTACAATGAGCAGTTCTTC. Protein: CASSSSGKGSSYNEQFF.

V usage is TRBV18 and J usage is TRBJ1-1; D remains unclear. The V gene's germline CDR1 is KGHSH and CDR2 LQKENI. The V end lost 3 bases, the J end lost 5 bases, and 13 bases lay between the germline ends. The CDR3 covers 14 residues. The CDR3 loop is CASSPGTPGTEAFF. Here the CDR3 DNA reads TGTGCCAGCTCACCCGGCACCCCTGGGACTGAAGCTTTCTTT.

V gene TRBV10-2 combines with J gene TRBJ2-1; 8 positions match TRBD2. This CDR3 has 15 amino acids. With 8 bases clipped from V and 9 bases from J, the junction kept 15 bases outside the gene matches. In germline, CDR1 is WSHSY, CDR2 SAAADI. In DNA, the CDR3 is TGCGCCAGCGCGCTTGCACCGGGACTAGGGGTTGAGCAGTTCTTC. This gives the protein CASALAPGLGVEQFF.

The chain joins TRBV5-5 to TRBJ2-2; D unresolved. This CDR3 has 15 amino acids. In germline, CDR1 is SGHKS, CDR2 YYEKEE (reference sequence). Trimming stripped 1 base from V and 3 bases from J, with 10 bases between. In DNA, the CDR3 is TGTGCCAGCAGCTTGCGTGTCTTCGACACCGGGGAGCTGTTTTTT. Its protein product is CASSLRVFDTGELFF.

V gene TRBV28 combines with J gene TRBJ2-5; 10 bases are shared with TRBD2. The CDR3 loop spans 13 amino acids. The V gene's germline CDR1 is MDHEN and CDR2 SYDVKM. J was trimmed by 7 bases and V by 7 bases; bases with no gene match: 6. Here the CDR3 reads CASTSGSRGTQYF. CDR3 bases: TGTGCCAGCACTAGCGGGAGTCGGGGGACCCAGTACTTC.

This clonotype has more than one count but fewer than ten. A read error is possible here, since a much larger clone lies one base away. This chain joins TRBV7-2 and TRBJ2-1; tentative D call: TRBD2 (5 bases). Per germline, CDR1 SGHTA and CDR2 FQGNSA. The CDR3 contains 15 residues. The CDR3 reads CVSSLRGSSVDEQFF. The CDR3 coding sequence is TGTGTCAGCAGCTTACGAGGGAGCTCGGTAGATGAGCAGTTCTTC.

The chain couples TRBV19 to TRBJ2-1; D remains ambiguous. Looked up from germline, CDR1 is LNHDA and CDR2 is SQIVND (reference sequence). The CDR3 extends over 13 amino acids. V was clipped by 6 bases and J by 3 bases, with 9 bases between them. For the CDR3, the DNA is TGTGCCAGTAGGGGAAGAAACTACAATGAGCAGTTCTTC. Protein sequence: CASRGRNYNEQFF.

This clonotype appeared many times. The chain links TRBV10-3 to TRBJ1-1, with D possibly being TRBD1 (5 bases). Germline assignment: CDR1 ENHRY and CDR2 SYGVKD. The V and J ends lost 8 bases and 1 base respectively, with 8 bases between them. This CDR3 comprises 12 residues. CDR3 residues: CAIRTGNTEAFF. For the CDR3, the DNA is TGTGCCATCCGCACAGGGAACACTGAAGCTTTCTTT.

The rearrangement links TRBV9 to TRBJ2-7, with TRBD1 as a possible D gene (5 bases). CDR3 size: 14 residues. Trimming took off 2 bases at V and 3 bases at J, with 12 bases between the two ends. Per germline, CDR1 SGDLS and CDR2 YYNGEE. In DNA form, the CDR3 reads TGTGCCAGCAGCGTGGGGCCCGGCGACTACGAGCAGTACTTC. This encodes CASSVGPGDYEQYF.

In its sample, this clonotype was seen many times. The chain uses TRBV2 and TRBJ2-5; 8 bases align to TRBD2. The CDR3 length is 14 residues. CDR1 SNHLY and CDR2 FYNNEI come from the germline V gene. With V trimmed by 7 bases and J by 2 bases, 6 bases remained unmatched. CDR3 loop: CASNSGRGQETQYF. CDR3 bases: TGTGCCAGCAATTCCGGGAGGGGGCAAGAGACCCAGTACTTC.

The V and J genes are TRBV6-1 and TRBJ1-4, with 8 bases fitting TRBD1. The germline V gene has CDR1 MNHNS and CDR2 SASEGT. The CDR3 loop spans 16 amino acids. With V trimmed by 5 bases and J by 0 bases, 5 bases remained unmatched. CDR3 DNA: TGTGCCAGCAGTCAAGGGACAGGTGCAACTAATGAAAAACTGTTTTTT. Protein sequence: CASSQGTGATNEKLFF.